The 24 T cell receptor beta chains below come from one sample, sequenced in a study of T cells after yellow fever vaccination. TCRdb reprocessed the 5' RACE reads with MiXCR, giving one entry per CDR3 protein. The repertoire includes 250,000 to 350,000 distinct CDR3 sequences, around 6.8% of them detected once, and 15% to 20% sits in the top ten. The source was PBMCs, collected roughly seven weeks after the first yellow fever vaccination. The receptor source for this set is a young man who received the YFV17D yellow fever vaccine.

This clonotype has only a few counts. V and J are TRBV7-2 and TRBJ2-2, with TRBD1 matching over 7 bases. The germline V gene has CDR1 SGHTA and CDR2 FQGNSA. This CDR3 has 18 residues. Trimming cost V 1 base and J 1 base; bases outside gene matches: 9. CDR3 sequence (DNA): TGTGCCAGCAGCTTAGGGCCCCCGGCAGGGGGGAACACCGGGGAGCTGTTTTTT. This sequence encodes CASSLGPPAGGNTGELFF.

This clonotype appeared a few times. The J gene is TRBJ1-3, the V gene TRBV7-7, with D tentatively TRBD1 (5 bases). Germline lookup yields CDR1 SSHAT and CDR2 FNYEAQ (reference sequence). The CDR3 is 15 amino acids. V was cut by 3 bases and J by 2 bases, with 11 bases left in between. CDR3 amino acids: CASSLTATTGNTIYF. The CDR3 nucleotides read TGTGCCAGCAGCTTGACAGCTACCACTGGAAACACCATATATTTT.

The chain recombines TRBV12-3 or TRBV12-4 with TRBJ2-3; 7 positions agree with TRBD2. The CDR3 has 17 amino acids. Unmatched junction bases numbered 13, after V lost 6 bases and J lost 1 base. DNA of the CDR3: TGTGCCAGCAGCCCCTCCGGGGGGAGGGGAGGCACAGATACGCAGTATTTT. Amino acid sequence: CASSPSGGRGGTDTQYF.

The chain links TRBV11-2 to TRBJ2-1, with 7 bases lining up with TRBD2. Germline values: CDR1 SGHAT, CDR2 FQNNGV. This CDR3 comprises 14 residues. After removal of 5 bases from V and 9 bases from J, the junction contained 10 bases not matched to a gene. CDR3 loop: CASSLYNGGIEQFF. CDR3 nucleotide sequence: TGTGCCAGCAGCCTATATAACGGGGGGATTGAGCAGTTCTTC.

This clonotype has only a few counts. The genes are TRBV9 and TRBJ1-2, with 7 bases matching TRBD1. Germline CDR1 SGDLS, CDR2 YYNGEE. CDR3 length: 13 amino acids. After removal of 5 bases from V and 2 bases from J, the junction contained 3 bases not matched to a gene. This CDR3 reads CASRRDRNYGYTF. CDR3 coding DNA: TGTGCCAGCAGGAGGGACAGAAACTATGGCTACACCTTC. The entire variable domain, with the rest obtained from reference TRBV9 and TRBJ1-2, is as follows: DSGVTQTPKHLITATGQRVTLRCSPRSGDLSVYWYQQSLDQGLQFLIQYYNGEERAKGNILERFSAQQFPDLHSELNLSSLELGDSALYFCASRRDRNYGYTFGSGTRLTVV.

V gene TRBV18 combines with J gene TRBJ2-2; D may match TRBD1 or TRBD2 (6 bases each). Deletions cut 10 bases from V and 5 bases from J, with 17 bases between. This CDR3 has 14 residues. Germline CDR1 is KGHSH and CDR2 is LQKENI. CDR3 sequence reads: CATASGAGTGELFF. In nucleotides, the CDR3 is TGTGCCACAGCTTCGGGGGCCGGAACCGGGGAGCTGTTTTTT.

This clonotype was counted at least ten times. The V and J genes are TRBV7-2 and TRBJ2-3; TRBD2 is a possible D gene (7 bases). The germline CDR1 and CDR2 sequences are SGHTA and FQGNSA. There are 17 residues in the CDR3. Deletions cut 5 bases from V and 0 bases from J, with 18 bases between. The CDR3 DNA sequence: TGTGCCAGCAGCCCGAGGGGGGGCGCGGGGAGCACAGATACGCAGTATTTT. Amino acid sequence: CASSPRGGAGSTDTQYF. The whole variable domain, filled in from reference TRBV7-2 and TRBJ2-3, reads GAGVSQSPSNKVTEKGKDVELRCDPISGHTALYWYRQSLGQGLEFLIYFQGNSAPDKSGLPSDRFSAERTGGSVSTLTIQRTQQEDSAVYLCASSPRGGAGSTDTQYFGPGTRLTVL.

In this sample, this clonotype turned up a few times. The V gene is TRBV12-3 or TRBV12-4, the J gene TRBJ2-4; tentatively, D is TRBD1 (5 bases). The CDR3 is 14 residues long. With 6 bases removed from V and 2 bases from J, the gap between germline ends came to 11 bases. The CDR3, as DNA: TGTGCCAGCAGCAGGAAGGGGTCCAAAAACATTCAGTACTTC. Its protein product is CASSRKGSKNIQYF.

This clonotype has a handful of counts. The chain employs TRBV12-3 or TRBV12-4 and TRBJ2-5, with TRBD2 matching 8 bases. Trimming cost V 6 bases and J 5 bases; bases outside gene matches: 11. The CDR3 is 15 residues long. CDR3 region: CASRSHGGVRETQYF. The CDR3 region has the DNA TGTGCCAGCAGATCCCACGGGGGGGTTCGGGAGACCCAGTACTTC.

This clonotype was seen a few times. V gene TRBV6-2 or TRBV6-3 combines with J gene TRBJ1-1; D not certain. This CDR3 has 13 residues. CDR1 and CDR2 from the germline V gene are MNHEY and SVGEGT. Trimming removed 1 base from V and 3 bases from J, with 6 bases in between. CDR3 in DNA: TGTGCCAGCAGTTACTACAGAGACACTGAAGCTTTCTTT. Translation gives CASSYYRDTEAFF.

The J gene is TRBJ2-1, the V gene TRBV4-1; D is unresolved. Germline lookup yields CDR1 MGHRA and CDR2 YSYEKL. The CDR3 runs to 10 residues. V dropped 8 bases and J dropped 12 bases, with 11 bases sitting between them. DNA for the CDR3: TGCGCCAGCGGTGCCGTTAGGCAGTTCTTC. It yields the protein CASGAVRQFF.

About this clonotype itself: The junction and the germline gene differ at one end; a read error may be behind it. The chain employs TRBV4-1 and TRBJ1-1; D is possibly TRBD1 (5 bases). The CDR3 extends over 16 amino acids. CDR1 MGHRA and CDR2 YSYEKL come from the germline V gene. CDR3 protein: CSSSQDRGVPNTEAFF. The DNA for the CDR3 is TGCTCCAGCAGCCAAGATCGAGGGGTTCCGAACACTGAAGCTTTCTTT.

The J gene is TRBJ1-5, the V gene TRBV5-1, with 7 bases matching TRBD1. Germline CDR1 and CDR2: SGHRS and YFSETQ. The V gene end was trimmed by 1 base and the J gene end by 7 bases; junction bases not matched to a gene: 2. This CDR3 comprises 13 residues. The DNA of the CDR3 is TGCGCCAGCAGCTTGCAGGGGGAGCAGCCCCAGCATTTT. Translated: CASSLQGEQPQHF.

The V call is TRBV12-3 or TRBV12-4, the J call TRBJ2-7; maybe TRBD2 (6 bases). The CDR3 covers 15 residues. V dropped 6 bases and J dropped 2 bases, with 17 bases sitting between them. The DNA for the CDR3 is TGTGCCAGCAGCCCAGGAGCGCCGGGGGCCTACGAGCAGTACTTC. Translated: CASSPGAPGAYEQYF.

This clonotype showed up many times. The chain couples TRBV18 to TRBJ1-2; the D is unclear. The CDR3 is made up of 12 amino acids. Deletions cut 3 bases from V and 8 bases from J, with 10 bases between. The germline CDR1 and CDR2 sequences are KGHSH and LQKENI. The CDR3 region has the DNA TGTGCCAGCTCACCGTCGAAGGTCGGCTACACCTTC. It yields the protein CASSPSKVGYTF.

This clonotype was detected a few times. V gene TRBV2 combines with J gene TRBJ2-5; no clear D. This CDR3 is 10 amino acids long. The germline V gene encodes CDR1 SNHLY and CDR2 FYNNEI. V was clipped by 3 bases and J by 10 bases, with 6 bases between them. The CDR3 sequence is CASSDFFQYF. The CDR3 DNA follows: TGTGCCAGCAGTGATTTTTTCCAGTACTTC.

Ten or more counts support this clonotype. The genes are TRBV12-3 or TRBV12-4 and TRBJ2-5; no clear D. Trimming took 3 bases from V and 8 from J, leaving 10 bases between them. This CDR3 is built from 12 residues. The DNA of the CDR3 is TGTGCCAGCAGTTTTGGGGAATTAACCCAGTACTTC. It is translated as CASSFGELTQYF.

This clonotype was found many times. The chain recombines TRBV10-3 with TRBJ1-2; D not certain. V lost 3 bases and J lost 4, with 6 bases in between. Germline V gene data show CDR1 as ENHRY and CDR2 as SYGVKD. The CDR3 sequence is 12 residues long. CDR3 sequence reads: CAISDGSYGYTF. CDR3 nucleotide sequence: TGTGCCATCAGTGACGGCAGCTATGGCTACACCTTC.

This clonotype was seen at least ten times. V usage is TRBV4-1 and J usage is TRBJ2-7; no reliable D call. The CDR3 has 11 residues. V lost 5 bases, J lost 3 bases, and 5 bases lay in between. CDR1 and CDR2 (germline): MGHRA, YSYEKL. The CDR3 DNA reads TGCGCCAGCAGCTCACTCTACGAGCAGTACTTC. Its protein is CASSSLYEQYF.

The rearrangement uses TRBV20-1 and TRBJ2-3; 7 nucleotides agree with TRBD1. This CDR3 spans 16 amino acids. Germline loops: CDR1 DFQATT, CDR2 SNEGSKA (reference sequence). CDR3 region: CSGWEPTGDSTDTQYF. CDR3 DNA: TGCAGCGGGTGGGAACCTACAGGGGACAGCACAGATACGCAGTATTTT.

CDR3 sequence (DNA): TGTGCCAGCAGTTTATCAGCAGGACAGGGAAATCAGCCCCAGCATTTT. Its protein product is CASSLSAGQGNQPQHF. The rearrangement links TRBV12-3 or TRBV12-4 to TRBJ1-5; 8 bases line up with TRBD1. J lost 4 bases, V lost 2 bases, and 7 bases had no gene match. This CDR3 is built from 16 residues.

The table lists this clonotype with many counts. V is TRBV6-5 and J is TRBJ2-5, with a possible D match to TRBD2 (5 bases). The germline V and J ends were trimmed by 5 bases and 2 bases, with 15 bases remaining between them. Germline V gives CDR1 MNHEY, CDR2 SVGAGI. The CDR3 runs 15 residues. CDR3 nucleotide sequence: TGTGCCAGCAGTAACCCCCAATCGGGACAAGAGACCCAGTACTTC. It encodes CASSNPQSGQETQYF.

CDR3: CASSPTGRDYEQYF. The CDR3, as DNA: TGTGCCAGCTCACCAACAGGCCGGGACTACGAGCAGTACTTC. The V and J genes are TRBV18 and TRBJ2-7; D tentatively reads TRBD1 or TRBD2 (5 bases each). The CDR3 spans 14 residues. Germline-derived CDR1 and CDR2 are KGHSH and LQKENI. Between the trimmed V and J ends, which lost 2 bases and 3 bases, there was a span of 11 bases.

This clonotype was counted only a few times. The V and J genes are TRBV7-2 and TRBJ2-3, with D uncertain. CDR1 and CDR2 from the germline V gene are SGHTA and FQGNSA. This CDR3 has 14 amino acids. The ends were cut back, 0 bases at V and 4 bases at J, with 8 bases in the middle. CDR3 residues: CASSLAAFPDTQYF. The CDR3 DNA is TGTGCCAGCAGCTTAGCGGCCTTTCCAGATACGCAGTATTTT.